The rows below give T cell receptor beta chains drawn from one sample of a study of blood T cell repertoires in COVID-19. Clones were sequenced by immunoSEQ multiplex PCR, and TCRdb holds only the in-frame ones, with some missing. The repertoire holds about 200,000 clones, roughly 85% seen once, with 18% in the top ten. Sequenced sample: PBMCs or T cells enriched from blood (not recorded which). The receptor source for this set is a man aged 40-50 years who had recovered from COVID-19. The CDR3 runs from the conserved cysteine through the conserved F or W.

V: TRBV7-9; J: TRBJ2-7; CDR3: CASSFDGKGYEQYF
V: TRBV3-1/TRBV3-2; J: TRBJ2-1; CDR3: CASSPTGTRRNEQFF
V: TRBV19; J: TRBJ2-1; CDR3: CASSIGLAGGPSNEQFF
V: TRBV19; J: TRBJ1-4; CDR3: CASSTNYNEKLFF
V: TRBV28; J: TRBJ1-3; CDR3: CASSLPSGQGIRSGNTIYF
V: TRBV4-3; J: TRBJ2-7; CDR3: CASSQGAFPSYEQYF
V: TRBV5-4; J: TRBJ1-3; CDR3: CASSLGRPGAGNTIYF
V: TRBV9; J: TRBJ1-5; CDR3: CASSVAQPDRHSNQPQHF
V: TRBV16; J: TRBJ1-1; CDR3: CASSQSGTNTEAFF
V: TRBV27; J: TRBJ2-7; CDR3: CASSPTGVYSYEQYF
V: TRBV4-2; J: TRBJ2-5; CDR3: CASSQDRESQETQYF
V: TRBV7-9; J: TRBJ2-3; CDR3: CASSLQRDTQYF
V: TRBV6-5; J: TRBJ2-7; CDR3: CASSLVNNHEQYF
V: TRBV5-8; J: TRBJ1-1; CDR3: CASSLLENTEAFF
V: TRBV7-2; J: TRBJ2-2; CDR3: CASSKGLAFANTGELFF
V: TRBV4-3; J: TRBJ2-2; CDR3: CASSQVGISRGTGELFF
V: TRBV28; J: TRBJ2-1; CDR3: CASSFAVLLSYNEQFF
V: TRBV6-5; J: TRBJ2-1; CDR3: CASRNLGGVGQFF
V: TRBV4-1; J: TRBJ2-7; CDR3: CASSQDVLTSGTYEQYF
V: TRBV3-1/TRBV3-2; J: TRBJ2-3; CDR3: CASSQDIGTSGADTQYF
V: TRBV7-9; J: TRBJ1-1; CDR3: CASSFPTANTEAFF
V: TRBV21-1; J: TRBJ2-1; CDR3: CASSSGGRSSYNEQFF
V: TRBV10-3; J: TRBJ2-7; CDR3: CAISGTAYEQYF
V: TRBV20-1; J: TRBJ1-6; CDR3: CSVQGDSPLHF
V: TRBV4-1; J: TRBJ2-1; CDR3: CASERGDRPGEQFF
V: TRBV3-1/TRBV3-2; J: TRBJ1-1; CDR3: CASSQLIGNTEAFF
V: TRBV2; J: TRBJ1-6; CDR3: CASSGLQGRSPLHF
V: TRBV7-9; J: TRBJ2-2; CDR3: CASTPPANTGELFF
V: TRBV7-3; J: TRBJ1-1; CDR3: CASSSGQGMNTEAFF
V: TRBV13; J: TRBJ1-6; CDR3: CASRTARTGDNSPLHF
V: TRBV13; J: TRBJ2-3; CDR3: CASSFLTGAGTDTQYF
V: TRBV7-9; J: TRBJ1-2; CDR3: CASSLLGFKDYGYTF
V: TRBV27; J: TRBJ2-1; CDR3: CASSLLGGSSYNEQFF
V: TRBV10-3; J: TRBJ2-3; CDR3: CAINRGTDTQYF
V: TRBV5-3; J: TRBJ1-3; CDR3: CARSSTGTGGAFSGNTIYF
V: TRBV9; J: TRBJ2-5; CDR3: CASSVAGTGVRETQYF
V: TRBV3-1/TRBV3-2; J: TRBJ1-6; CDR3: CASSQARTGPVNSPLHF
V: TRBV5-4; J: TRBJ2-3; CDR3: CASSLDGSSTDTQYF
V: TRBV5-1; J: TRBJ2-7; CDR3: CASSLVPSGSNEQYF
V: TRBV5-1; J: TRBJ2-5; CDR3: CASSLTPRARGETQYF
V: TRBV2; J: TRBJ2-7; CDR3: CASEILAGGPQYF
V: TRBV13; J: TRBJ2-1; CDR3: CASRILAGYNEQFF
V: TRBV12-3/TRBV12-4; J: TRBJ1-3; CDR3: CAIDRGNTIYF
V: TRBV28; J: TRBJ2-7; CDR3: CASSYPDTPYEQYF
V: TRBV5-8; J: TRBJ2-1; CDR3: CASSLGLAGWAYNEQFF
V: TRBV30; J: TRBJ2-7; CDR3: CAWTKDILSYEQYF
V: TRBV4-1; J: TRBJ1-2; CDR3: CASSHAKPGQTRLGYTF
V: TRBV6-5; J: TRBJ1-1; CDR3: CASSYAGRENTEAFF
V: TRBV5-1; J: TRBJ2-3; CDR3: CASSLVFSGISDTQYF